The 30 T cell receptor beta chains below were found in one sample sequenced in a study of tumor-infiltrating lymphocytes in primary liver carcinoma. Unsorted bulk tissue, 20-30 mg of it, served as the source for co-extraction of RNA and DNA. The investigators made TCR beta cDNA from about 510 ng total RNA, using a constant-region primer. What produced the TCR beta libraries was three nested multiplex PCR rounds using slightly modified ARM-PCR. It was with TRBV1-TRBV30 forward primers and a C-beta reverse primer that the first two PCR rounds were run, at about 9 cycles each. Each CDR3 protein gets one entry after TCRdb re-called the multiplex PCR reads with MiXCR. The sample includes about 120,000 distinct CDR3 sequences, around two thirds of them seen just once. Sequenced material: liver tumor tissue from sampling region 1. Subset defined: tumor region T1, superior pole. These receptors were obtained from a woman aged 55-75 years with primary liver carcinoma and hepatitis B virus infection.

Worth noting for this clonotype: Since no conserved phenylalanine or tryptophan closes the CDR3, a read error is the likely cause. The chain is built from TRBV11-2 and TRBJ2-5; the D is unclear. This CDR3 has 13 amino acids. Germline V CDR1 and CDR2: SGHAT, FQNNGV. This CDR3 reads CTNSQMYQETQYI. Written as DNA, the CDR3 is TGTACCAACAGCCAAATGTACCAAGAGACCCAGTACATC.

This clonotype has just a few counts. The chain employs TRBV28 and TRBJ2-3; 8 bases match TRBD1. CDR1 and CDR2 (germline): MDHEN, SYDVKM. V lost 6 bases, J lost 2 bases, and 7 bases stayed unmatched. The CDR3 consists of 15 residues. CDR3 residues: CASSSDRDDTDTQYF. The CDR3 DNA is TGTGCCAGCAGCTCGGACAGGGACGACACAGATACGCAGTATTTT.

Many counts were recorded for this clonotype. This CDR3 reads CAIAKETGGYGYTF. CDR3 DNA: TGTGCCATCGCCAAAGAGACAGGGGGGTATGGCTACACCTTC. The V call is TRBV10-3, the J call TRBJ1-2; 9 bases agree with TRBD1. V dropped 8 bases and J dropped 5; count of bases not matched to a gene: 9. From germline, CDR1 is ENHRY and CDR2 SYGVKD. The CDR3 is made up of 14 amino acids.

In this sample, this clonotype turned up a few times. The gene calls are TRBV7-9 and TRBJ2-7; no firm D call. The CDR3 runs 19 residues. V was trimmed by 0 bases and J by 4 bases, leaving 25 bases between them. The germline V gene has CDR1 SEHNR and CDR2 FQNEAQ (reference sequence). In DNA form, the CDR3 reads TGTGCCAGCAGCTTAGCTCGGGTCGTGACTCCCGACCACCCTTACGAGCAGTACTTC. Translating it yields CASSLARVVTPDHPYEQYF.

The table lists this clonotype with many counts. V gene TRBV29-1 combines with J gene TRBJ2-5, with D hard to call. The CDR3 runs 12 residues. Between the trimmed V and J ends, which lost 7 bases and 2 bases, there was a span of 11 bases. Germline V gene data show CDR1 as SQVTM and CDR2 as ANQGSEA. CDR3 sequence (DNA): TGCAGCGGCACAAGTGGTCAAGAGACCCAGTACTTC. It is translated as CSGTSGQETQYF.

This clonotype was seen ten or more times. This chain links TRBV4-1 with TRBJ2-1, with TRBD1 as a possible D gene (6 bases). The CDR3 loop spans 14 amino acids. Germline CDR1 and CDR2: MGHRA and YSYEKL. V shed 6 bases and J shed 4 bases, with 13 bases lying between them. The CDR3 region is CASRAGTLYNEQFF. DNA of the CDR3: TGCGCCAGCAGGGCCGGGACACTGTACAATGAGCAGTTCTTC.

Worth noting for this clonotype: One end of the junction varies from germline; a read error may be responsible. V gene TRBV6-5 combines with J gene TRBJ2-7, with D possibly matching TRBD1 (5 bases). The CDR3 is made up of 14 amino acids. Germline loops: CDR1 MNHEY, CDR2 SVGAGI. CDR3 region: CAGSRTRGAYEQYF. For the CDR3, the DNA is TGTGCCGGCAGTCGAACAAGGGGCGCATACGAGCAGTACTTC.

Note on this clonotype: A much larger clone sits a single nucleotide away, making a read error possible. The chain employs TRBV6-5 and TRBJ1-5, with 7 bases that match TRBD1. The CDR3 covers 14 residues. Trimming at V came to 5 bases and at J to 3 bases, leaving 4 bases not matched to a gene. CDR1 MNHEY and CDR2 SVGAGI come from the germline V gene. The CDR3, as DNA: TGTGCCAGCAGTAGGGGGCACACCAATCAGCCCCAGCATTTT. Its translation is CASSRGHTNQPQHF.

This rearrangement joins TRBV9 to TRBJ2-1, with a weak D call TRBD2 (6 bases). Trimming removed 0 bases from V and 8 bases from J, with 18 bases in between. This CDR3 spans 16 amino acids. Per germline, CDR1 SGDLS and CDR2 YYNGEE. This chain's CDR3 is CASSVAGVGGVDEQFF. The DNA of the CDR3 is TGTGCCAGCAGCGTAGCCGGGGTGGGAGGTGTTGATGAGCAGTTCTTC.

A word on this clonotype: One end of the junction is discordant with germline, which a read error may explain. CDR3 region: CTSSRGTYNEQFF. For the CDR3, the DNA is TGTACCAGCAGTCGGGGGACATACAATGAGCAGTTCTTC. The chain employs TRBV6-5 and TRBJ2-1, with D possibly being TRBD1 or TRBD2 (6 bases each). Germline loops: CDR1 MNHEY, CDR2 SVGAGI. The CDR3 is made up of 13 amino acids.

Details on this clonotype: Its ends do not fully match the called genes, so a read error is possible. V gene TRBV11-3 combines with J gene TRBJ2-1, with D tentatively TRBD1 (8 bases). The CDR3 sequence is 14 residues long. CDR1 SGHNT and CDR2 YENEEA come from the germline V gene. The CDR3 sequence: CVSIGQGGLSEQFF. The CDR3 DNA reads as TGTGTCAGCATTGGACAGGGAGGGTTGAGTGAGCAGTTCTTC.

This clonotype has a count of ten or more. The V and J genes are TRBV6-5 and TRBJ2-7, with D perhaps TRBD1 or TRBD2 (5 bases each). The CDR3 is made up of 15 amino acids. Germline values: CDR1 MNHEY, CDR2 SVGAGI. Trimming cost V 0 bases and J 3 bases, with 12 bases left between them. CDR3 sequence: CASSYSDEGSYEQYF. The CDR3, as DNA: TGTGCCAGCAGTTACTCAGACGAGGGGAGCTACGAGCAGTACTTC.

The chain combines TRBV5-1 with TRBJ1-1; a possible D gene is TRBD1 (5 bases). Trimming pared 0 bases from V and 0 bases from J, leaving 15 bases between. In germline, CDR1 is SGHRS, CDR2 YFSETQ. The CDR3 spans 17 residues. This CDR3 reads CASSLVGRKPMNTEAFF. As DNA, the CDR3 is TGCGCCAGCAGCTTGGTGGGACGGAAACCTATGAACACTGAAGCTTTCTTT.

This clonotype appeared many times. The chain has TRBV6-6 and TRBJ1-1; D is perhaps TRBD1 (6 bases). Trimming cost V 6 bases and J 7 bases, with 15 bases left between them. This CDR3 has 13 amino acids. The V gene's germline CDR1 is MNHNY and CDR2 SVGAGI (reference sequence). This CDR3 is CASSPPGGYEAFF. As DNA, the CDR3 is TGTGCCAGCAGCCCCCCGGGGGGCTATGAAGCTTTCTTT.

On this clonotype itself: A much larger clone is a single base away; this may be a read error. V and J are TRBV6-1 and TRBJ2-7; possibly TRBD2 for D (5 bases). CDR3 length equals 14 residues. Germline values: CDR1 MNHNS, CDR2 SASEGT. CDR3 sequence (DNA): TGTGCCAGCAATGAAGCCTTTGCTAGCAGCGAGCAGTACTTC. It encodes CASNEAFASSEQYF.

Only a few counts were recorded for this clonotype. This is likely a read error, given that the CDR3 carries no conserved phenylalanine or tryptophan at its end. The J gene is TRBJ2-5, the V gene TRBV6-5; no clear D. Deletions cut 6 bases from V and 7 bases from J, with 9 bases between. The CDR3 is 11 amino acids. Germline lookup yields CDR1 MNHEY and CDR2 SVGAGI. The CDR3 loop is CASRLRGTQYL. The DNA of the CDR3 is TGTGCCAGCAGGCTTCGCGGGACCCAGTACTTA.

This clonotype was seen at least ten times. The chain links TRBV29-1 to TRBJ2-6; D uncertain. V lost 4 bases to trimming and J lost 0 bases, with 10 bases between them. The CDR3 is 15 amino acids. The germline V gene has CDR1 SQVTM and CDR2 ANQGSEA. In DNA, the CDR3 is TGCAGCGTTGGTTGGGGTAACTCTGGGGCCAACGTCCTGACTTTC. As protein: CSVGWGNSGANVLTF.

This clonotype was counted many times. The V and J genes are TRBV12-3 or TRBV12-4 and TRBJ2-5, with no clear D. V lost 6 bases to trimming and J lost 1 base, with 9 bases between them. The CDR3 is 13 residues long. CDR3 sequence (DNA): TGTGCCAGCAGCCTGGGTAGCCAAGAGACCCAGTACTTC. It translates to CASSLGSQETQYF.

The chain combines TRBV11-2 with TRBJ2-5; D is ambiguous. V gave up 2 bases and J gave up 7 bases, with 5 bases separating them. The CDR3 extends over 11 amino acids. Germline CDR1 and CDR2: SGHAT and FQNNGV. CDR3 in amino acids: CASSLNVTQYF. In DNA, the CDR3 is TGTGCCAGCAGCTTAAATGTGACCCAGTACTTC.

About this clonotype itself: A much more abundant neighbour one base away suggests this may be a read error. The V gene is TRBV6-6, the J gene TRBJ2-6; 7 bases fit TRBD2. CDR1 is MNHNY, CDR2 SVGAGI, per germline (reference sequence). This CDR3 spans 15 amino acids. CDR3 in amino acids: CSSSQRGSGANVLTF. The DNA for the CDR3 is TGTTCCAGCAGCCAGCGGGGCTCTGGGGCCAACGTCCTGACTTTC.

Note on this clonotype: A much larger clonotype is one base distant, so this may be a read error. The chain uses TRBV6-1 and TRBJ1-2; D remains ambiguous. Per germline, CDR1 MNHNS and CDR2 SASEGT. V was clipped by 0 bases and J by 12 bases, with 11 bases between them. The CDR3 covers 12 residues. DNA of the CDR3: TGTGCCAGCAGTGAAGCGGGAAGGACTCACACCTTC. It encodes CASSEAGRTHTF.

Comment on this clonotype: The junction differs from germline at one of its ends, possibly a read error. V usage is TRBV29-1 and J usage is TRBJ2-1; D remains ambiguous. This CDR3 contains 12 residues. Germline V gene sequence: CDR1 SQVTM, CDR2 ANQGSEA. The CDR3 reads CSVGRRGDDQFF. CDR3 coding DNA: TGCAGCGTTGGTCGGCGCGGTGATGATCAGTTCTTC.

The V gene is TRBV30, the J gene TRBJ1-3; a possible D gene is TRBD1 (6 bases). Trimming cost V 3 bases and J 0 bases, with 12 bases left between them. The CDR3 is 15 residues long. The germline CDR1 and CDR2 sequences are GTSNPN and SVGIG (reference sequence). The CDR3 here is CAWRNRESSGNTIYF. DNA for the CDR3: TGTGCCTGGAGAAACAGGGAATCCTCTGGAAACACCATATATTTT.

With regard to this clonotype: This may stem from a read error, because a much larger clone lies one nucleotide away. This sequence joins TRBV29-1 and TRBJ2-2, with D unresolved. The CDR3 is made up of 12 amino acids. Germline V gene sequence: CDR1 SQVTM, CDR2 ANQGSEA. In nucleotides, the CDR3 is TGCAGCGTTGCTGGGAACGCCGGGGAGCTGTTTTTT. Amino acids: CSVAGNAGELFF.

As to this clonotype: One junction end disagrees with the germline gene, perhaps due to a read error. The J gene is TRBJ1-5, the V gene TRBV7-8; D unresolved. The CDR3 is made up of 14 amino acids. Germline V lookup: CDR1 SGHVS, CDR2 FQNEAQ. The CDR3 DNA is TGTGTCAGCAGCTTAGGTTGGGGCAATCAGCCCCAGCATTTT. It codes for CVSSLGWGNQPQHF.

The rearrangement uses TRBV29-1 and TRBJ2-5; 7 bases match TRBD1. This CDR3 is built from 15 residues. Per germline, CDR1 SQVTM and CDR2 ANQGSEA. After removal of 1 base from V and 5 bases from J, the junction contained 10 bases not matched to a gene. The CDR3 here is CSVEGLTGSLETQYF. The CDR3 coding sequence is TGCAGCGTTGAAGGCCTGACAGGGTCCCTTGAGACCCAGTACTTC.

A remark on this clonotype: A read error may account for a junction end that differs from germline. The chain employs TRBV11-2 and TRBJ2-5, with D possibly being TRBD2 (5 bases). This CDR3 region has 16 residues. The germline V gene encodes CDR1 SGHAT and CDR2 FQNNGV. The CDR3 protein is CASSDSRGSERETQYF. In DNA, the CDR3 is TGTGCCAGCAGCGACTCCCGTGGTAGCGAGAGAGAGACCCAGTATTTC.

With respect to this clonotype: A clone one base away is much larger, so this may be a read error. The V gene is TRBV29-1, the J gene TRBJ2-7; no clear D gene. The germline V and J ends were trimmed by 5 bases and 3 bases, with 8 bases remaining between them. Germline V gene sequence: CDR1 SQVTM, CDR2 ANQGSEA. The CDR3 covers 11 residues. The CDR3 nucleotides read TGCAGCGTTTGGAACAGCTACGAGCAGTACTTC. Amino acids: CSVWNSYEQYF.

This clonotype is a singleton in its sample. One end of the junction varies from germline; a read error may be responsible. This rearrangement joins TRBV11-2 to TRBJ1-2; D ambiguous. The CDR3 spans 15 residues. CDR1 is SGHAT and CDR2 is FQNNGV in the germline V gene. The CDR3 protein is CASSLSPLVSYGYNF. The CDR3 DNA reads TGTGCCAGTAGCTTAAGCCCCCTGGTTAGCTATGGCTACAACTTC.

DNA of the CDR3: TGCGCCAGCAGCTTCGGTGTGGTAGCAGATACGCAGTATTTT. This gives the protein CASSFGVVADTQYF. This sequence joins TRBV5-1 and TRBJ2-3, with unresolved D. In germline, CDR1 is SGHRS, CDR2 YFSETQ. Trimming cost V 2 bases and J 4 bases, with 11 bases left between them. CDR3 length: 14 residues.